A selection of T cell receptor beta chains follows, all from one sample in a study of identical twins. TCRdb processed the 5' RACE reads anew with MiXCR; each CDR3 protein has one entry. The data show roughly 1,500,000 distinct CDR3 sequences, about 32% seen once. Specimen: cord blood. These receptors were obtained from a newborn girl in good health. The CDR3 runs from the conserved cysteine through the conserved F or W. D genes are given only for firm matches. Size values are once, few and many counts, or a class for expanded clones, and some rows have none.

clone size: few
V gene: TRBV28
D gene: NA
J gene: TRBJ2-1
CDR3 DNA: TGTGCCAGCAGCCCCTCGGGGGTCAATGAGCAGTTCTTC
CDR3 protein: CASSPSGVNEQFF

clone size: NA
V gene: TRBV18
D gene: NA
J gene: TRBJ1-2
CDR3 DNA: TGTGCCAGCTCACCAGGGGATGGTGGCGACACCTTC
CDR3 protein: CASSPGDGGDTF

clone size: few
V gene: TRBV6-6
D gene: TRBD1
J gene: TRBJ2-5
CDR3 DNA: TGTGCCAGCAGTAATCCGAATAGGGACAGCCGACAAGAGACCCAGTACTTC
CDR3 protein: CASSNPNRDSRQETQYF

clone size: NA
V gene: TRBV20-1
D gene: NA
J gene: TRBJ2-7
CDR3 DNA: TGCAGTGCTAGAGCCGGAAGGAGGGACATGTACAATGAGCAGTACTTC
CDR3 protein: CSARAGRRDMYNEQYF

clone size: NA
V gene: TRBV20-1
D gene: NA
J gene: TRBJ2-1
CDR3 DNA: TGCAGTGCTAGAGATCTGGCGTCCCTCCTGGGGGGGCAGTTCTTC
CDR3 protein: CSARDLASLLGGQFF

clone size: NA
V gene: TRBV5-1
D gene: NA
J gene: TRBJ2-3
CDR3 DNA: TGCGCCAGCAGCCCGCTAACTAGGGAGAGCGATACGCAGTATTTT
CDR3 protein: CASSPLTRESDTQYF

clone size: few
V gene: TRBV20-1
D gene: TRBD1
J gene: TRBJ1-4
CDR3 DNA: TGCAGTGCTAGAGATCCCCGACAGGGGGCGTCTAATGAAAAACTGTTTTTT
CDR3 protein: CSARDPRQGASNEKLFF

clone size: NA
V gene: TRBV20-1
D gene: TRBD2
J gene: TRBJ2-1
CDR3 DNA: TGCAGTGCTAGAGATGTGGCTAGCGGGGGCCACAGCTCCTACAATGAGCAGTTCTTC
CDR3 protein: CSARDVASGGHSSYNEQFF

clone size: once
V gene: TRBV2
D gene: TRBD2
J gene: TRBJ2-2
CDR3 DNA: TGTGCCAGCTTTCTAGCGGGAGATACCGGGGAGCTGTTTTTT
CDR3 protein: CASFLAGDTGELFF

clone size: NA
V gene: TRBV4-1
D gene: NA
J gene: TRBJ2-4
CDR3 DNA: TGCGCCAGCAGCCCGAGGGAAGAGGGTGCCAAAAACATTCAGTACTTC
CDR3 protein: CASSPREEGAKNIQYF

clone size: NA
V gene: TRBV6-2/TRBV6-3
D gene: TRBD1
J gene: TRBJ2-5
CDR3 DNA: TGTGCCAGCGCCCCGGGACAGGGATGGGACAATGAGCAGTACTTC
CDR3 protein: CASAPGQGWDNEQYF

clone size: NA
V gene: TRBV10-1
D gene: TRBD2
J gene: TRBJ2-5
CDR3 DNA: TGCGCCAGCAGGAGGACTAGCGGGAGGCCAGAGACCCAGTACTTC
CDR3 protein: CASRRTSGRPETQYF

clone size: NA
V gene: TRBV2
D gene: TRBD1
J gene: TRBJ2-1
CDR3 DNA: TGTGCCAGGGGACAGGGGTACAATGAGCAGTTCTTC
CDR3 protein: CARGQGYNEQFF

clone size: few
V gene: TRBV7-7
D gene: TRBD2
J gene: TRBJ2-3
CDR3 DNA: TGTGCCAGCAGCTTAACAGGTAGCGGGGCAGATACGCAGTATTTT
CDR3 protein: CASSLTGSGADTQYF

clone size: NA
V gene: TRBV28
D gene: NA
J gene: TRBJ2-1
CDR3 DNA: TGTGCCAGCAGTTTGGGGGCCGGGACGGCCGGCTACAATGAGCAGTTCTTC
CDR3 protein: CASSLGAGTAGYNEQFF

clone size: NA
V gene: TRBV12-3/TRBV12-4
D gene: TRBD1
J gene: TRBJ1-5
CDR3 DNA: TGTGCCAGCAGTTTAAGGGGGACAGAGCAGCCCCAGCATTTT
CDR3 protein: CASSLRGTEQPQHF

clone size: NA
V gene: TRBV7-2
D gene: NA
J gene: TRBJ2-7
CDR3 DNA: TGTGCCAGCAGCTTAGGTTTAGCTACAGCCTACGAGCAGTACTTC
CDR3 protein: CASSLGLATAYEQYF

clone size: NA
V gene: TRBV20-1
D gene: TRBD1
J gene: TRBJ2-2
CDR3 DNA: TGCAGTGCTAGAACTAACAGGGGCCCGGGGGAGCTGTTTTTT
CDR3 protein: CSARTNRGPGELFF

clone size: few
V gene: TRBV4-2
D gene: TRBD2
J gene: TRBJ2-2
CDR3 DNA: TGTGCCAGCAGCCAAGTGGGACTAGCGGGAGGATACACCGGGGAGCTGTTTTTT
CDR3 protein: CASSQVGLAGGYTGELFF